This TCR beta chain was sequenced during a study of response to subunit inactivated influenza vaccine. Notes on the study in general: That few new T cells are recruited by each seasonal influenza vaccination was the authors' suggestion.

TCRdb re-called the RT-PCR reads through MiXCR, storing one row per CDR3 protein. The data hold more than 500,000 distinct CDR3 sequences, with 11% observed a single time. Of note for this clonotype: The antigen is undetermined.

There are 14 residues in the CDR3. V gave up 2 bases and J gave up 7 bases, with 16 bases separating them. The germline V gene encodes CDR1 SGHRS and CDR2 YFSETQ. This sample was shared with a second study, whose subject was T cells expressing NK-cell markers. That investigation notes: Generation of TCR beta cDNA was performed by 5'RACE template switching incorporating UMIs. Seven of the eight sequenced donors were classified as HCMV-seropositive, and one was classified as seronegative. In a handful of donors, dominant CD3+CD56+NKG2C+ clonotypes ranked among the top 10 CD8+ clonotypes. Whether the expanded NKG2C+ T cell clones recognized HCMV remained unclear.

The input for sequencing was PBMCs from blood, taken on the day of vaccination. The chain links TRBV5-1 to TRBJ2-7; D unresolved. The receptor was isolated from a man in his forties or fifties who received an inactivated influenza vaccine. Here the CDR3 reads CASSLSPSVGEQYF. As DNA, the CDR3 is TGCGCCAGCAGCTTAAGTCCCTCCGTGGGGGAGCAGTACTTC. Full variable domain (remainder filled in from reference TRBV5-1 and TRBJ2-7): KAGVTQTPRYLIKTRGQQVTLSCSPISGHRSVSWYQQTPGQGLQFLFEYFSETQRNKGNFPGRFSGRQFSNSRSEMNVSTLELGDSALYLCASSLSPSVGEQYFGPGTRLTVT.